The 6 T cell receptor beta chains reported below all come from one sample, sequenced in a study of blood T cells in healthy people across ages (dated by TCRdb to 2014 to 2015). Receptor libraries were prepared by 5' RACE. The run used an Illumina HiSeq 2500. A second PCR of about 6 to 11 cycles was performed with a sample-barcoded 5' primer and a J-beta primer mix. TCRdb reprocessed the public reads (quality trimming at Q25 with fastp, clone calling with MiXCR) and kept in-frame beta chains. Each entry is one CDR3 protein sequence, shown with its most common DNA and genes. The sample table holds some 700,000 distinct CDR3 sequences, of which roughly 41% were seen once. In total, the top ten clones hold 20% to 25% of the sample. Sequencing input: blood. The receptors shown here come from a woman in her sixties in good health.

The chain joins TRBV20-1 to TRBJ2-7, with D hard to call. The J call may be incorrect, as the DNA end agrees better with TRBJ2-5. CDR3 size: 15 residues. Germline V gene sequence: CDR1 DFQATT, CDR2 SNEGSKA (reference sequence). As DNA, the CDR3 is TGCAGTGCTAGATCTCTCGACGGATTACAAGAGACCCAGTACTTC. As protein: CSARSLDGLQETQYF.

V and J are TRBV29-1 and TRBJ1-1; D might be TRBD1 (5 bases). The ends were cut back, 3 bases at V and 4 bases at J, with 15 bases in the middle. The CDR3 has 14 amino acids. The germline V gene has CDR1 SQVTM and CDR2 ANQGSEA. CDR3 protein: CSVDIEGVGTEAFF. The DNA for the CDR3 is TGCAGCGTTGATATAGAAGGGGTAGGCACTGAAGCTTTCTTT.

This chain joins TRBV27 and TRBJ1-1; D call uncertain. This CDR3 has 13 residues. Germline V gene sequence: CDR1 MNHEY, CDR2 SMNVEV (reference sequence). The V and J ends lost 7 bases and 1 base respectively, with 10 bases between them. CDR3 bases: TGTGCCAGCAAGATAGGCAGGAACACTGAAGCTTTCTTT. Translated: CASKIGRNTEAFF.

This rearrangement joins TRBV14 to TRBJ2-4; D is unresolved. V was cut by 0 bases and J by 13 bases, with 10 bases left in between. The CDR3 sequence is 12 residues long. Germline V CDR1 and CDR2: SGHDN, FVKESK. The CDR3: CASSQDSIEQYF. DNA for the CDR3: TGTGCCAGCAGCCAAGATTCTATAGAGCAGTACTTC. The entire variable domain, with the rest obtained from reference TRBV14 and TRBJ2-4, is as follows: EAGVTQFPSHSVIEKGQTVTLRCDPISGHDNLYWYRRVMGKEIKFLLHFVKESKQDESGMPNNRFLAERTGGTYSTLKVQPAELEDSGVYFCASSQDSIEQYFGAGTRLSVL.

This chain connects TRBV20-1 to TRBJ2-7; D perhaps matches TRBD2 (6 bases). The CDR3 has 14 residues. Germline CDR1 DFQATT, CDR2 SNEGSKA (reference sequence). V lost 0 bases, J lost 1 base, and 10 bases lay in between. CDR3 region: CSARDIAGSYEQYF. The CDR3 coding sequence is TGCAGTGCTAGAGATATTGCGGGATCCTACGAGCAGTACTTC.

The genes are TRBV9 and TRBJ2-7; D not resolved. The J call may be faulty, since TRBJ2-4 better matches the DNA end. From germline, CDR1 is SGDLS and CDR2 YYNGEE. This CDR3 has 16 residues. The CDR3 DNA reads TGTGCCAGCAGCGTAGGGTCAGACCTAGCCAAAAACATTCAGTACTTC. As protein: CASSVGSDLAKNIQYF.